A single sample gave rise to the 19 T cell receptor beta chains below, sequenced in a study of T cell responses to AZD1222 COVID-19 vaccine. TCRdb keeps only in-frame clones here, not all; method: immunoSEQ multiplex PCR. The sample consists of about 110,000 clones, approximately 91% of them appearing once. The starting material was peripheral blood, obtained on day 0 of MenACWY control vaccination. The receptors come from an adult in good health.

This sequence joins TRBV7-8 and TRBJ2-7, with a weak D call TRBD1 (6 bases). Trimming stripped 5 bases from V and 6 bases from J, with 29 bases between. The CDR3 is 18 residues long. Germline V gives CDR1 SGHVS, CDR2 FQNEAQ. As DNA, the CDR3 is TGTGCCAGCAGCCCCCTCCCGCTCAACACAAACAGGGTTCGCGAGCAGTACTTC. Protein sequence: CASSPLPLNTNRVREQYF.

This clone was seen only once. The chain links TRBV18 to TRBJ1-1; tentatively, D is TRBD1 (5 bases). The germline gives CDR1 KGHSH, CDR2 LQKENI. V gave up 4 bases and J gave up 3 bases, with 12 bases separating them. The CDR3 length is 14 residues. CDR3 region: CASSLGVLDTEAFF. Here the CDR3 DNA reads TGTGCCAGCTCACTAGGGGTCTTGGACACTGAAGCTTTCTTT.

The rearrangement links TRBV4-1 to TRBJ2-7, with no clear D. Germline V gene lookup returns CDR1 MGHRA and CDR2 YSYEKL. This CDR3 has 15 residues. With 1 base removed from V and 3 bases from J, the gap between germline ends came to 13 bases. CDR3 in amino acids: CASSQGEQIYYEQYF. Here the CDR3 DNA reads TGCGCCAGCAGCCAAGGGGAACAGATTTACTACGAGCAGTACTTC.

The CDR3 nucleotides are TGTGCCAGCAGCGTAGGCAGCGGGGCCCCTCAAGAGACCCAGTACTTC. Translated, it gives CASSVGSGAPQETQYF. J is TRBJ2-5 and V is TRBV9, with 7 bases fitting TRBD2. Germline values: CDR1 SGDLS, CDR2 YYNGEE. This CDR3 has 16 amino acids. The V gene end was trimmed by 0 bases and the J gene end by 2 bases; junction bases not matched to a gene: 7. The full variable domain, completed using reference TRBV9 and TRBJ2-5, is DSGVTQTPKHLITATGQRVTLRCSPRSGDLSVYWYQQSLDQGLQFLIQYYNGEERAKGNILERFSAQQFPDLHSELNLSSLELGDSALYFCASSVGSGAPQETQYFGPGTRLLVL.

The chain couples TRBV4-1 to TRBJ1-2; maybe TRBD1 (5 bases). Germline CDR1 reads MGHRA; CDR2 reads YSYEKL. The CDR3 sequence is 14 residues long. The V end lost 1 base, the J end lost 4 bases, and 10 bases lay between the germline ends. This chain's CDR3 is CASSQGDGAYGYTF. Written as DNA, the CDR3 is TGCGCCAGCAGCCAAGGGGACGGAGCCTATGGCTACACCTTC.

The J gene is TRBJ1-2, the V gene TRBV28; D is perhaps TRBD1 (6 bases). The CDR3 is 13 amino acids. The V gene lost 7 bases and the J gene lost 2 bases, with 11 bases spanning the gap. Germline V gene sequence: CDR1 MDHEN, CDR2 SYDVKM. Here the CDR3 reads CASIPDRNYGYTF. The CDR3 region has the DNA TGTGCCAGCATCCCAGACAGGAACTATGGCTACACCTTC.

This clone was detected a few times. Compared with germline, one end of the junction differs, possibly owing to a read error. The chain carries TRBV7-7 and TRBJ2-4, with TRBD2 identical over 9 bases. Germline-derived CDR1 and CDR2 are SSHAT and FNYEAQ (reference sequence). CDR3 length: 16 residues. The CDR3 sequence: CASSRVAGVSKNIQYF. CDR3 DNA sequence: TGTGCTAGCAGCCGCGTAGCGGGAGTCTCAAAAAACATTCAGTACTTC.

The chain has TRBV19 and TRBJ1-2; the D is unclear. Per the germline V gene, CDR1 is LNHDA and CDR2 is SQIVND (reference sequence). This CDR3 is 11 amino acids long. Trimming left V 6 bases short and J 8 bases short, with 10 bases between. The CDR3 DNA reads as TGTGCCAGTAGGATCAGCGAAGGCTACACCTTC. This codes for CASRISEGYTF.

The rearrangement uses TRBV7-7 and TRBJ2-5; TRBD2 aligns across 10 bases. CDR3 size: 17 residues. The germline V gene encodes CDR1 SSHAT and CDR2 FNYEAQ (reference sequence). Trimming at V came to 6 bases and at J to 3 bases, leaving 13 bases not matched to a gene. CDR3 loop: CASSLRSSGGTKETQYF. The CDR3 DNA is TGTGCCAGCAGTTTGCGGTCTAGCGGGGGCACTAAAGAGACCCAGTACTTC. The variable domain in full, with the rest retrieved from reference TRBV7-7 and TRBJ2-5, is GAGVSQSPRYKVTKRGQDVTLRCDPISSHATLYWYQQALGQGPEFLTYFNYEAQPDKSGLPSDRFSAERPEGSISTLTIQRTEQRDSAMYRCASSLRSSGGTKETQYFGPGTRLLVL.

The chain combines TRBV7-2 with TRBJ2-1; D is undetermined. The V end was cut by 1 base, the J end by 4 bases, with 14 bases between. Germline CDR1 and CDR2: SGHTA and FQGNSA. CDR3 length: 16 residues. This CDR3 is CASSLVGRRRYNEQFF. The CDR3 region has the DNA TGTGCCAGCAGCTTAGTGGGCCGGCGGCGGTACAATGAGCAGTTCTTC.

This chain connects TRBV7-2 to TRBJ1-3, with a possible D match to TRBD1 (5 bases). This CDR3 has 15 amino acids. V was clipped by 3 bases and J by 0 bases, with 9 bases between them. Germline lookup yields CDR1 SGHTA and CDR2 FQGNSA. The CDR3: CASSLGGASGNTIYF. DNA for the CDR3: TGTGCCAGCAGCTTGGGCGGGGCCTCTGGAAACACCATATATTTT.

The genes are TRBV30 and TRBJ2-2, with D maybe TRBD2 (6 bases). Germline V gives CDR1 GTSNPN, CDR2 SVGIG (reference sequence). The CDR3 runs 14 residues. Trimming cost V 1 base and J 2 bases, with 8 bases left between them. In DNA, the CDR3 is TGTGCCTGGAGTGAGACTAGTAACACCGGGGAGCTGTTTTTT. This gives the protein CAWSETSNTGELFF.

In DNA form, the CDR3 reads TGTGCCATCAGTGCGGACGGTTATAGCAATCAGCCCCAGCATTTT. It is translated as CAISADGYSNQPQHF. V usage is TRBV10-3 and J usage is TRBJ1-5; D gene ambiguous. The CDR3 extends over 15 amino acids. Between the trimmed V and J ends, which lost 4 bases and 0 bases, there was a span of 10 bases. Germline loops: CDR1 ENHRY, CDR2 SYGVKD.

This chain connects TRBV5-3 to TRBJ2-1; 11 nucleotides line up with TRBD2. TRBV5-3 is an open reading frame, and its role is uncertain. The CDR3 sequence is 20 residues long. Trimming took 3 bases from V and 5 from J; bases not matched to a gene: 19. CDR3 residues: CARSSGLAGPQSVLDNEQFF. DNA for the CDR3: TGTGCCAGAAGCTCCGGACTAGCGGGCCCTCAATCCGTTCTGGACAATGAGCAGTTCTTC.

V usage is TRBV4-2 and J usage is TRBJ1-1, with 8 bases that match TRBD1. CDR1 is LGHNA, CDR2 YNFKEQ, per germline. The length of the CDR3 is 15 residues. V was pared by 5 bases and J by 5 bases, with 10 bases of the junction left unmatched. In nucleotides, the CDR3 is TGTGCCAGCAGCTATACAGACAGGGGAGGTACTGAAGCTTTCTTT. Protein: CASSYTDRGGTEAFF.

Points on this clone: With a much larger clone just one base away, this may be a read error. The J gene is TRBJ1-2, the V gene TRBV5-5; D is unresolved. The CDR3 consists of 17 residues. CDR1 is SGHKS, CDR2 YYEKEE, per germline (reference sequence). Here the CDR3 reads CASSLGWAPKNNYDYTF. Here the CDR3 DNA reads TGTGCCAGCAGCTTGGGGTGGGCGCCGAAGAATAACTATGACTACACCTTC.

The chain is built from TRBV24-1 and TRBJ2-2; maybe TRBD1 (5 bases). Between the trimmed V and J ends, which lost 1 base and 7 bases, there was a span of 9 bases. The CDR3 is 14 residues long. Germline CDR1 reads KGHDR; CDR2 reads SFDVKD. The CDR3 sequence: CATSDLRGIGELFF. The CDR3 nucleotides read TGTGCCACCAGTGATTTAAGGGGAATCGGGGAGCTGTTTTTT.

The rearrangement joins TRBV27 to TRBJ1-5; TRBD1 is a possible D gene (5 bases). CDR1 is MNHEY, CDR2 SMNVEV, per germline (reference sequence). This CDR3 contains 13 residues. Trimming stripped 5 bases from V and 4 bases from J, with 9 bases between. The DNA of the CDR3 is TGTGCCAGCAGTCAACAGGTAAATCAGCCCCAGCATTTT. Protein sequence: CASSQQVNQPQHF.

The chain combines TRBV4-3 with TRBJ2-2; TRBD2 is a possible D gene (6 bases). CDR1 and CDR2 (germline): LGHNA, YSLEER. This CDR3 has 17 amino acids. Deletions cut 4 bases from V and 6 bases from J, with 21 bases between. CDR3 nucleotides: TGCGCCAGCAGCCCCCGAGGCGGCGGGGATAGCGCCGGGGAGCTGTTTTTT. Protein sequence: CASSPRGGGDSAGELFF.